This T cell receptor beta chain comes out of a study of shared clonotypes between healthy human individuals. Study at large: CD4 naive and memory got three plates each, CD8 naive two, CD8 memory one. Overall study findings and caveats: Owing to a small donor count, the genetic and exposure-history diversity represented was limited.

In this sample, this clone turned up a few times. Its antigen is not identified. Memory CD4+ cells were the fraction left after CD45RA+ naive selection. The CDR3 has 13 residues. With 5 bases removed from V and 0 bases from J, the gap between germline ends came to 7 bases. The germline V gene encodes CDR1 SGHAT and CDR2 FQNNGV. Clones were read by immunoSEQ multiplex PCR, and TCRdb kept only the in-frame ones, dropping some. This table has around 1 million clones, about 80% appearing once. The V and J genes are TRBV11-2 and TRBJ1-1; D unresolved. The receptor was derived from a man aged 18 to 35 in good health. Sequenced: memory CD4+ T cells sorted from blood. Subset noted: CD45RA-negative fraction. CDR3 residues: CASSPLLNTEAFF. The CDR3, as DNA: TGTGCCAGCAGCCCCCTTCTGAACACTGAAGCTTTCTTT.